The 4 T cell receptor beta chains given below trace back to one sample, sequenced in a study of vaccination effects on CD4 cells after COVID-19. Profiling relied on immunoSEQ multiplex PCR, and the TCRdb table lists in-frame clones only, not all of them. The sample yields approximately 11,000 clones, roughly 74% seen once. For these TCRs, the target antigens are not known. Sequencing followed a ViraFEST assay step that expanded antigen-specific CD4+ T cells with viral peptide pools. CD4+ T cell isolation took place after 10 days of culture. The sample was CD4+ T cells from PBMCs cultured with HCoV-229E spike peptides, taken before COVID-19 vaccination. These receptors all come from a human donor who received a COVID-19 vaccine.

This chain connects TRBV30 to TRBJ2-5, with a weak D call TRBD1 (6 bases). Germline V gene sequence: CDR1 GTSNPN, CDR2 SVGIG (reference sequence). V was pared by 1 base and J by 0 bases, with 18 bases between. The CDR3 spans 17 residues. The CDR3 nucleotides read TGTGCCTGGAGTGGGGGAACAGGGAGAGTTTACCAAGAGACCCAGTACTTC. Translating gives CAWSGGTGRVYQETQYF.

The rearrangement links TRBV29-1 to TRBJ1-1; D ambiguous. Germline CDR1 is SQVTM and CDR2 is ANQGSEA. The V end was cut by 4 bases, the J end by 0 bases, with 6 bases between. This CDR3 region has 12 residues. CDR3 coding DNA: TGCAGCGTTGCGGGCCTGAACACTGAAGCTTTCTTT. Translation: CSVAGLNTEAFF.

The chain combines TRBV28 with TRBJ2-7, with 8 bases lining up with TRBD1. The CDR3 length is 15 residues. Germline loops: CDR1 MDHEN, CDR2 SYDVKM. The junction had 13 bases not matched to a gene; V was cut back by 7 bases and J by 5 bases. CDR3 nucleotides: TGTGCCAGCAAGGCAGGGGGCGCGGGGTCCAACGAGCAGTACTTC. Translation gives CASKAGGAGSNEQYF.

This clone came up once. The CDR3 region has the DNA TGTGCCAGCAGTTACTGGGACAGGCCCTACGAGCAGTACTTC. This sequence encodes CASSYWDRPYEQYF. This chain links TRBV6-5 with TRBJ2-7, with 8 nucleotides matching TRBD1. V lost 1 base and J lost 2; bases outside the gene matches: 1. CDR3 length: 14 amino acids. The V gene's germline CDR1 is MNHEY and CDR2 SVGAGI.